This T cell receptor (beta chain) came from a study of blood T cell repertoires in COVID-19. Looking at the study overall: The samples span acute and convalescent COVID-19 from the United States, Italy and Spain. In each case, the material was cDNA or gDNA derived from T cells, B-cell-depleted T cells, or PBMCs.

Per the authors' pipeline: Estimation of nucleated cell counts relied on the amplification of reference gene primers. Profiled with immunoSEQ multiplex PCR; TCRdb holds only in-frame clones, not every one. From that table come the V and J calls and clone size; the DNA was used to work out D and trimming. The sample records around 100,000 clones, about 85% being singletons. Looked up from germline, CDR1 is SGHDT and CDR2 is YYEEEE. The CDR3 runs to 14 residues. Trimming took 6 bases from V and 4 from J; bases not matched to a gene: 6. The material sequenced was peripheral blood. The TCR sequence derives from a woman between 70 and 85 years old with active or convalescent COVID-19. The rearrangement joins TRBV5-6 to TRBJ2-5, with 10 nucleotides matching TRBD2. CDR3 residues: CASNRRLAGETQYF. The DNA for the CDR3 is TGTGCCAGCAATAGACGACTAGCGGGAGAGACCCAGTACTTC.